This record covers a single T cell receptor beta chain. Per the germline V gene, CDR1 is MNHEY and CDR2 is SVGAGI. V lost 2 bases and J 8 bases, leaving 12 bases between the germline ends. The length of the CDR3 is 13 residues. Generated by immunoSEQ multiplex PCR, the TCRdb table keeps only in-frame clones and is missing some. The sample holds about 8,000 clones; approximately 60% are singletons and the top ten take roughly 7.2%. This specimen belongs to a study of early stage breast cancer tumors. V and J are TRBV6-5 and TRBJ1-1; no clear D gene. The sequencing sample was made of breast tumor tissue. The clonotype originates from an older person with breast cancer. In DNA form, the CDR3 reads TGTGCCAGCAGTTACCGAGCTGTGAAAGAAGCTTTCTTT. As protein: CASSYRAVKEAFF.